These 2 T cell receptor beta chains share one sample of origin, sequenced in a study of T cell repertoires in cytomegalovirus infection. TCRdb reanalysed the reads using MiXCR and keeps one entry per CDR3 protein. The sample gives 100,000 to 150,000 distinct CDR3 sequences, 30% to 40% of which show up once; 45% to 65% is in the top ten. Their antigens are not known. The sample consisted of CD8+ T cells from cultured PBMCs, taken from culture after CMV antigen stimulation. These receptors all stem from a human donor in good health (CMV status not recorded). Some clones in this sample may be carry-over from other donors' samples.

The chain combines TRBV25-1 with TRBJ1-2; no definite D call. Germline CDR1 MGHDK, CDR2 SYGVNS. V was pared by 1 base and J by 6 bases, with 6 bases between. The CDR3 is made up of 12 amino acids. The CDR3 protein is CASSEFGDGYTF. The CDR3 nucleotides read TGTGCCAGCAGTGAATTCGGGGATGGCTACACCTTC.

The rearrangement links TRBV7-9 to TRBJ2-7, with TRBD1 identical over 8 bases. This CDR3 spans 13 amino acids. J was trimmed by 4 bases and V by 5 bases; bases with no gene match: 4. Germline assignment: CDR1 SEHNR and CDR2 FQNEAQ (reference sequence). CDR3 protein: CASSGQGGYEQYF. Written as DNA, the CDR3 is TGTGCCAGCAGCGGACAGGGAGGTTACGAGCAGTACTTC.